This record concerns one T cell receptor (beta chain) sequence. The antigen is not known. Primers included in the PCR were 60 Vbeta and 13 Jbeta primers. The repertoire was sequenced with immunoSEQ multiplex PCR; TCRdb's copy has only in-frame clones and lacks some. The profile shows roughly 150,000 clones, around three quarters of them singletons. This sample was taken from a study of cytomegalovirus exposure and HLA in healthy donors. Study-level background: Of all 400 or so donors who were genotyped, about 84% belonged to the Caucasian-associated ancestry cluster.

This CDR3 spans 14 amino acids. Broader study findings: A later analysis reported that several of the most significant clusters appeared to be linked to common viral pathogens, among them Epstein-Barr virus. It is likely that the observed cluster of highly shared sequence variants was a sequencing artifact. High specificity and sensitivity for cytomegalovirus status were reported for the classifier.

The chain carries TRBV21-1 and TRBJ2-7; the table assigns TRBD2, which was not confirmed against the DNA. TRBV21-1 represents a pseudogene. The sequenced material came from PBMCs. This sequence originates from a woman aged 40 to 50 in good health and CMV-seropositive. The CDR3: CATLGLAGIYEQYF. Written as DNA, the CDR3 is TGTGCCACCCTCGGACTAGCGGGAATCTACGAGCAGTACTTC.